This TCR beta chain was documented in a study of blood T cell repertoires in COVID-19 (dated by TCRdb to 2020 to 2021). Study-wide context: Collaborator samples came from the United States, Italy and Spain and covered acute and convalescent phases of COVID-19. The prospective study material was composed of cDNA or gDNA derived from T cells, B-cell-depleted T cells, or PBMCs. Subjects who had been exposed to COVID-19, were actively infected with it, or had recovered from it provided the deeply sampled blood TCRbeta repertoires that made up the dataset. The repertoires were released in a freely available public database meant as a resource for research on the immune response to SARS-CoV-2. The samples were drawn from the first 160 participants of the ongoing ImmuneRACE study and from 1,254 subjects provided by 6 global collaborators. Nearly every sample came with metadata listing a de-identified subject ID, COVID-19 status, age in years and sex. Where available, HLA class I and class II types were obtained from metadata supplied by the sample provider rather than from assay-based typing.

On the study overall, not on this receptor specifically: The quantity of clinical and demographic metadata differed by source and by participant and was supplied without curation.

The immunoSEQ Assay, a bias-controlled multiplex PCR, was used to amplify TCRbeta CDR3 regions from genomic DNA. Per the original workflow: The number of nucleated cells in each sample was estimated from the amplification of reference gene primers within the assay. To quantify the absolute abundance of each unique TCRbeta CDR3 rearrangement, sequence reads were collapsed and filtered. For each sample, productive Simpson clonality was calculated as the square root of Simpson's diversity index across productive rearrangements. TCRdb provides this immuneACCESS table in a form limited to in-frame rearrangements. Some clones are lacking; in checked studies, under half of them reflect an unresolved V gene, and why the rest are absent is not known. V, J and clone size were drawn from that table, and D and trimming were deduced from the DNA. In all, the sample holds about 100,000 clones, and 70% to 90% of those were seen once. The ten largest make up roughly 2% of the sample.

About this clone: The antigen this receptor binds is unknown. No base-level quality is on record; no much larger clone is a single base apart.

Collaborating institutions collected whole blood in K2EDTA tubes following their own protocols. Collaborator samples were shipped for TCRbeta analysis as frozen whole blood, isolated PBMCs, or DNA extracted from either sample type. V lost 6 bases and J lost 3 bases; the stretch between them is 13 bases long. The CDR3 runs 14 residues from the cysteine to the phenylalanine. Only the CDR3 DNA is retained, 42 bases long and in frame from the first base. Taken from the germline V gene, the CDR1 and CDR2 loops are MNHEY and SVGAGI. This receptor was taken from a man in his fifties with active COVID-19. Material: peripheral blood. The chain is assembled from TRBV6-5 and TRBJ2-3; tentative D gene TRBD2, with 6 bases matching. CDR3 sequence: CASSVGGGTDTQYF. The DNA is as follows: TGTGCCAGCAGCGTCGGGGGTGGGACAGATACGCAGTATTTT.